The 11 T cell receptor beta chains presented below share a single source sample, sequenced in a study of T cells in Graves' hyperthyroidism and ophthalmopathy. Amplified regions were TCR beta CDR3 sequences from RNA transcripts. The HTBI primer set drove a first-round RT-PCR of the TCR CDR3. In TCRdb, the multiplex PCR reads were re-called with MiXCR into one record per CDR3 protein. Of about 590,000 distinct CDR3 sequences listed, 15% to 18% are singletons. Sequencing was done on a sample of blood. The receptors originated from a woman in her twenties or thirties with Graves' hyperthyroidism.

This clonotype was seen at least ten times. The chain employs TRBV6-5 and TRBJ2-7; D gene unclear. The V gene lost 0 bases and the J gene lost 4 bases, with 10 bases spanning the gap. The CDR3 totals 14 residues. CDR1 is MNHEY and CDR2 is SVGAGI in the germline V gene. The DNA for the CDR3 is TGTGCCAGCAGTTACTCACCCGACATTTACGAGCAGTACTTC. It translates to CASSYSPDIYEQYF.

This clonotype was detected many times. The J gene is TRBJ1-5, the V gene TRBV6-1; the D is unclear. CDR1 and CDR2 (germline): MNHNS, SASEGT. The V end was cut by 7 bases, the J end by 4 bases, with 14 bases between. The CDR3 is made up of 14 amino acids. CDR3 nucleotides: TGTGCCAGCACCCCCAAGGGAGAGAATCAGCCCCAGCATTTT. It yields the protein CASTPKGENQPQHF.

This clonotype was seen a handful of times. A much bigger clone sits one base away, suggesting this may be a read error. The chain joins TRBV6-1 to TRBJ2-1, with D perhaps TRBD2 (6 bases). The J call could be wrong; TRBJ2-7 is a better fit for the DNA end. Germline CDR1 and CDR2: MNHNS and SASEGT. This CDR3 is 15 amino acids long. The CDR3 DNA follows: TGTGCCAGCAGTCCGCGACTAGTCGCCTACAATGAGCAGTACTTC. Encoded protein: CASSPRLVAYNEQYF.

This clonotype was seen at least ten times. The J gene is TRBJ1-2, the V gene TRBV30, with no clear D. This CDR3 is 13 amino acids long. Germline V gene lookup returns CDR1 GTSNPN and CDR2 SVGIG (reference sequence). The ends were cut back, 0 bases at V and 4 bases at J, with 9 bases in the middle. In DNA form, the CDR3 reads TGTGCCTGGAGTGTGCTACAGCCCTATGGCTACACCTTC. Amino acids: CAWSVLQPYGYTF.

At least ten counts were recorded for this clonotype. The chain joins TRBV7-2 to TRBJ2-1; no definite D call. Germline-derived CDR1 and CDR2 are SGHTA and FQGNSA. Trimming stripped 5 bases from V and 10 bases from J, with 18 bases between. The CDR3 runs 14 residues. CDR3 loop: CASSVSRLPKEQFF. The DNA of the CDR3 is TGTGCCAGCAGCGTATCCCGCCTGCCTAAGGAGCAGTTCTTC.

This sequence joins TRBV20-1 and TRBJ2-2; 8 bases map to TRBD1. The length of the CDR3 is 15 residues. CDR1 is DFQATT and CDR2 is SNEGSKA in the germline V gene (reference sequence). Unmatched junction bases numbered 5, after V lost 3 bases and J lost 2 bases. The CDR3 DNA sequence: TGCAGTGCTAGTGACGGGACAGGAAACACCGGGGAGCTGTTTTTT. Its protein is CSASDGTGNTGELFF.

The chain has TRBV11-2 and TRBJ2-7; the match to TRBD2 covers 9 bases. There are 15 residues in the CDR3. The V and J ends lost 7 bases and 4 bases, in that order; junction bases with no gene match: 11. Germline assignment: CDR1 SGHAT and CDR2 FQNNGV. CDR3 in DNA: TGTGCCAGCACCCAAGCCCTAGCGGGGATATACGAGCAGTACTTC. Protein sequence: CASTQALAGIYEQYF.

This clonotype was seen at least ten times. This chain links TRBV7-9 with TRBJ2-7; TRBD2 might be the D (5 bases). This CDR3 has 13 residues. From germline, CDR1 is SEHNR and CDR2 FQNEAQ (reference sequence). Trimming stripped 3 bases from V and 2 bases from J, with 8 bases between. The CDR3 is CASSFGETYEQYF. CDR3 sequence (DNA): TGTGCCAGCAGCTTTGGGGAGACCTACGAGCAGTACTTC.

This clonotype was seen repeatedly, ten times or more. V usage is TRBV30 and J usage is TRBJ1-1; no clear D. The V end lost 3 bases, the J end lost 3 bases, and 11 bases lay between the germline ends. Germline CDR1 GTSNPN, CDR2 SVGIG (reference sequence). The CDR3 loop spans 13 amino acids. The CDR3 DNA is TGTGCCTGGAGGGCGCGTTTGGACACTGAAGCTTTCTTT. It yields the protein CAWRARLDTEAFF. Looking up the rest from reference TRBV30 and TRBJ1-1 gives the full variable domain: SQTIHQWPATLVQPVGSPLSLECTVEGTSNPNLYWYRQAAGRGLQLLFYSVGIGQISSEVPQNLSASRPQDRQFILSSKKLLLSDSGFYLCAWRARLDTEAFFGQGTRLTVV.

This clonotype was seen many times. CDR3 amino acids: CASRRQWDRVETQYF. CDR3 nucleotide sequence: TGTGCCAGCAGGAGACAATGGGACAGGGTAGAGACCCAGTACTTC. V and J are TRBV27 and TRBJ2-5; TRBD1 matches 9 bases. The V gene end was trimmed by 6 bases and the J gene end by 4 bases; junction bases not matched to a gene: 9. CDR1 and CDR2 (germline): MNHEY, SMNVEV (reference sequence). CDR3 size: 15 residues.

The table lists this clonotype with many counts. The chain links TRBV13 to TRBJ2-1; 10 positions match TRBD2. Germline loops: CDR1 PRHDT, CDR2 FYEKMQ (reference sequence). The CDR3 extends over 15 amino acids. With 3 bases clipped from V and 5 bases from J, the junction kept 4 bases outside the gene matches. CDR3 bases: TGTGCCAGCAGCTTGGGGACTAGCGAAAACAATGAGCAGTTCTTC. Its translation: CASSLGTSENNEQFF.